This T cell receptor beta chain was documented in a study of kidney transplant recipient with SARS-CoV-2 infection. CDR1 is SEHNR, CDR2 FQNEAQ, per germline (reference sequence). V lost 7 bases and J lost 3; bases outside the gene matches: 6. The CDR3 extends over 14 amino acids. MiXCR, run by TCRdb on the reads, gives a single entry per CDR3 protein. In the table there are fewer than 250,000 distinct CDR3 sequences, under 35% of which are singletons. This clonotype was counted at least ten times. The material sequenced was a blood sample, taken at baseline and on roughly day 110 from a kidney transplant recipient. The V and J genes are TRBV7-9 and TRBJ2-1, with 7 bases lining up with TRBD2. The clonotype was recovered from a male patient aged 25-45 years who had COVID-19 and was a kidney transplant recipient. Part of the T cells may come from the graft donor. CDR3 bases: TGTGCCAGCACAACTAGCGCGGTCTACAATGAGCAGTTCTTC. This gives the protein CASTTSAVYNEQFF.